These 31 T cell receptor beta chains were all obtained from the same sample, sequenced in a study of shared clonotypes between healthy human individuals. Produced via immunoSEQ multiplex PCR; TCRdb's table is partial and in-frame only. The repertoire includes some 2,100,000 clones, about 93% of them detected once, and about 1.8% sits in the top ten. CD45RO-negative, CCR7-selected cells formed the naive CD8 fraction, which excluded terminally differentiated effector memory CD45RA+ cells. Sample: naive CD8+ T cells from PBMCs. These receptors originate from a young man in good health. Some clones in this sample may be carry-over from other donors' samples.

The rearrangement joins TRBV5-1 to TRBJ2-5, with 9 bases aligning to TRBD2. Germline V lookup: CDR1 SGHRS, CDR2 YFSETQ. The CDR3 has 15 residues. Trimming removed 4 bases from V and 5 bases from J; junction bases left unmatched: 9. CDR3 bases: TGCGCCAGCAGCCACGGGACTAGCTTTTATGAGACCCAGTACTTC. This sequence encodes CASSHGTSFYETQYF.

The chain carries TRBV4-3 and TRBJ2-1; 9 nucleotides line up with TRBD2. J was trimmed by 3 bases and V by 0 bases; bases with no gene match: 6. Germline CDR1 and CDR2: LGHNA and YSLEER. This CDR3 comprises 17 residues. For the CDR3, the DNA is TGCGCCAGCAGCCAAGATTTAGGGACTAGCTACTACAATGAGCAGTTCTTC. It encodes CASSQDLGTSYYNEQFF.

The chain uses TRBV6-1 and TRBJ2-1; TRBD1 might be the D (6 bases). This CDR3 is built from 12 residues. V was trimmed by 6 bases and J by 5 bases, leaving 8 bases between them. Looked up from germline, CDR1 is MNHNS and CDR2 is SASEGT. The CDR3, as DNA: TGTGCCAGCAGAGACAGGAACAATGAGCAGTTCTTC. Protein: CASRDRNNEQFF.

The chain links TRBV19 to TRBJ2-2; 11 nucleotides align to TRBD2. This CDR3 spans 15 amino acids. The germline gives CDR1 LNHDA, CDR2 SQIVND (reference sequence). With 3 bases clipped from V and 6 bases from J, the junction kept 3 bases outside the gene matches. The CDR3 spells CASSIPGLAAGELFF. In DNA, the CDR3 is TGTGCCAGTAGTATCCCGGGACTAGCGGCCGGGGAGCTGTTTTTT.

The V and J genes are TRBV25-1 and TRBJ2-4; tentative D call: TRBD2 (5 bases). This CDR3 region has 15 residues. CDR1 is MGHDK and CDR2 is SYGVNS in the germline V gene. Trimming left V 5 bases short and J 5 bases short, with 16 bases between. CDR3 amino acids: CASSPSRGFQNIQYF. The CDR3 nucleotides are TGTGCCAGCAGTCCTTCCCGGGGTTTCCAAAACATTCAGTACTTC.

The V gene is TRBV7-8, the J gene TRBJ1-2; 7 nucleotides match TRBD1. J gave up 4 bases and V 5 bases, and 10 bases lay outside the gene matches. The CDR3 spans 15 residues. CDR1 SGHVS and CDR2 FQNEAQ come from the germline V gene. CDR3 DNA: TGTGCCAGCAGCCCTCAACCCGGGACAGCCTATGGCTACACCTTC. This codes for CASSPQPGTAYGYTF.

The rearrangement links TRBV27 to TRBJ2-5; 13 nucleotides align to TRBD2. Unmatched junction bases numbered 9, after V lost 1 base and J lost 4 bases. The CDR3 totals 18 residues. CDR1 and CDR2 (germline): MNHEY, SMNVEV (reference sequence). The chain's CDR3 is CASSLFSGLAGDLETQYF. The CDR3 DNA is TGTGCCAGCAGTTTATTTTCCGGACTAGCGGGAGACTTAGAGACCCAGTACTTC.

The V and J genes are TRBV6-6 and TRBJ2-7; TRBD2 aligns across 7 bases. The CDR3 is made up of 16 amino acids. Trimming took 2 bases from V and 3 from J; bases not matched to a gene: 10. CDR1 is MNHNY and CDR2 is SVGAGI in the germline V gene (reference sequence). The CDR3 DNA is TGTGCCAGCAGTTACAGCTGGCGGGAGAAGTACTACGAGCAGTACTTC. Its protein product is CASSYSWREKYYEQYF.

As regards this clone: This specimen includes other DNA sequences encoding the same CDR3. The chain recombines TRBV6-5 with TRBJ2-7; weak D call: TRBD1 (6 bases). Trimming pared 5 bases from V and 2 bases from J, leaving 13 bases between. The CDR3 is made up of 14 amino acids. Germline V lookup: CDR1 MNHEY, CDR2 SVGAGI. The DNA of the CDR3 is TGTGCCAGCAGTCCAAGGGCAGGGGCCTACGAGCAGTACTTC. This gives the protein CASSPRAGAYEQYF.

This chain uses TRBV28 with TRBJ1-2; D uncertain. The CDR3 spans 14 residues. V lost 3 bases and J lost 5, with 13 bases in between. Germline CDR1 reads MDHEN; CDR2 reads SYDVKM. The CDR3 DNA sequence: TGTGCCAGCAGTTTGAGGCCGCGAGGTTATGGCTACACCTTC. This encodes CASSLRPRGYGYTF.

The rearrangement joins TRBV28 to TRBJ1-5; weak D call: TRBD1 (5 bases). There are 15 residues in the CDR3. In germline, CDR1 is MDHEN, CDR2 SYDVKM. Trimming stripped 3 bases from V and 3 bases from J, with 12 bases between. This CDR3 is CASSFRGTNNQPQHF. In nucleotides, the CDR3 is TGTGCCAGCAGTTTCCGGGGGACCAACAATCAGCCCCAGCATTTT.

This rearrangement joins TRBV11-1 to TRBJ1-1; D is possibly TRBD1 (5 bases). Deletions cut 4 bases from V and 2 bases from J, with 11 bases between. This CDR3 is 14 amino acids long. Germline CDR1 reads SGHAT; CDR2 reads FQDESV (reference sequence). CDR3 sequence reads: CASSWFQGNTEAFF. The DNA for the CDR3 is TGTGCCAGCAGCTGGTTCCAGGGAAACACTGAAGCTTTCTTT.

Concerning this clone itself: In the same sample, other DNA sequences code for this CDR3. The chain employs TRBV13 and TRBJ1-1; D uncertain. The ends were cut back, 5 bases at V and 3 bases at J, with 13 bases in the middle. The V gene's germline CDR1 is PRHDT and CDR2 FYEKMQ (reference sequence). The CDR3 runs 14 residues. Written as DNA, the CDR3 is TGTGCCAGCAGCCGTAGGGTTTCGGACACTGAAGCTTTCTTT. This gives the protein CASSRRVSDTEAFF.

The rearrangement uses TRBV7-9 and TRBJ2-7; 7 bases match TRBD2. CDR1 SEHNR and CDR2 FQNEAQ come from the germline V gene (reference sequence). CDR3 size: 14 residues. V lost 5 bases and J lost 6; bases outside the gene matches: 10. The CDR3: CASSPVLPGGEQYF. Written as DNA, the CDR3 is TGTGCCAGCAGCCCAGTTTTACCGGGGGGCGAGCAGTACTTC.

J is TRBJ2-3 and V is TRBV7-6, with a tentative D call TRBD2 (5 bases). This CDR3 spans 16 amino acids. V gave up 1 base and J gave up 0 bases, with 11 bases separating them. Germline V gives CDR1 SGHVS, CDR2 FNYEAQ. In nucleotides, the CDR3 is TGTGCCAGCAGCTTAGTGTCGTGGACTAGCACAGATACGCAGTATTTT. Protein product: CASSLVSWTSTDTQYF. The whole variable domain, remainder taken from reference TRBV7-6 and TRBJ2-3, is GAGVSQSPRYKVTKRGQDVALRCDPISGHVSLYWYRQALGQGPEFLTYFNYEAQQDKSGLPNDRFSAERPEGSISTLTIQRTEQRDSAMYRCASSLVSWTSTDTQYFGPGTRLTVL.

J is TRBJ2-7 and V is TRBV19, with D maybe TRBD2 (5 bases). CDR3 length: 15 amino acids. The V gene's germline CDR1 is LNHDA and CDR2 SQIVND (reference sequence). V was shortened by 2 bases and J by 2 bases, with 13 bases between the two germline ends. Written as DNA, the CDR3 is TGTGCCAGTAGTATAACGGACTTTCGACCCTACGAGCAGTACTTC. Amino acid sequence: CASSITDFRPYEQYF. The whole variable domain, remainder taken from reference TRBV19 and TRBJ2-7, is DGGITQSPKYLFRKEGQNVTLSCEQNLNHDAMYWYRQDPGQGLRLIYYSQIVNDFQKGDIAEGYSVSREKKESFPLTVTSAQKNPTAFYLCASSITDFRPYEQYFGPGTRLTVT.

The table lists this clone with a count of one. V and J are TRBV7-9 and TRBJ2-1; 7 bases line up with TRBD2. After removal of 11 bases from V and 9 bases from J, the junction contained 10 bases not matched to a gene. This CDR3 is built from 12 residues. Germline CDR1 SEHNR, CDR2 FQNEAQ (reference sequence). As DNA, the CDR3 is TGTGCCGGAAAGGCGGGGGATAGTGAGCAGTTCTTC. It specifies CAGKAGDSEQFF.

The chain has TRBV5-1 and TRBJ2-1, with a possible D match to TRBD1 (6 bases). V gave up 5 bases and J gave up 8 bases, with 29 bases separating them. The CDR3 runs 18 residues. Germline V gives CDR1 SGHRS, CDR2 YFSETQ. As DNA, the CDR3 is TGCGCCAGCAGACCAACGAAAGTGGGACACGCGTTTCTCCATGAGCAGTTCTTC. Protein: CASRPTKVGHAFLHEQFF.

The J gene is TRBJ2-3, the V gene TRBV28; no firm D call. The germline V gene encodes CDR1 MDHEN and CDR2 SYDVKM. The CDR3 covers 13 residues. V was shortened by 3 bases and J by 0 bases, with 4 bases between the two germline ends. The CDR3 is CASSFGSTDTQYF. CDR3 DNA: TGTGCCAGCAGTTTCGGCAGCACAGATACGCAGTATTTT.

The V call is TRBV15, the J call TRBJ1-3; no reliable D call. The CDR3 sequence is 16 residues long. Trimming took 1 base from V and 2 from J, leaving 12 bases between them. Germline assignment: CDR1 LNHNV and CDR2 YYDKDF (reference sequence). The CDR3 bases are TGTGCCACCAGCAGAGTTACAGAACCCACTGGAAACACCATATATTTT. This codes for CATSRVTEPTGNTIYF. Drawing the rest from reference TRBV15 and TRBJ1-3, the complete variable domain is DAMVIQNPRYQVTQFGKPVTLSCSQTLNHNVMYWYQQKSSQAPKLLFHYYDKDFNNEADTPDNFQSRRPNTSFCFLDIRSPGLGDTAMYLCATSRVTEPTGNTIYFGEGSWLTVV.

This sequence joins TRBV27 and TRBJ1-2, with TRBD1 identical over 7 bases. V lost 4 bases to trimming and J lost 8 bases; unmatched junction nucleotides: 10. This CDR3 has 14 amino acids. In germline, CDR1 is MNHEY, CDR2 SMNVEV (reference sequence). The CDR3 DNA reads as TGTGCCAGCAGTTACTCAGGGGGTAACGGAGGCTACACCTTC. Its protein is CASSYSGGNGGYTF.

V is TRBV27 and J is TRBJ2-7; no reliable D call. Per the germline V gene, CDR1 is MNHEY and CDR2 is SMNVEV (reference sequence). The CDR3 consists of 13 residues. Trimming stripped 5 bases from V and 2 bases from J, with 10 bases between. CDR3 amino acids: CASSPGITYEQYF. CDR3 coding DNA: TGTGCCAGCAGTCCCGGTATTACCTACGAGCAGTACTTC.

This chain uses TRBV27 with TRBJ2-1; 8 bases agree with TRBD2. CDR1 and CDR2 from the germline V gene are MNHEY and SMNVEV (reference sequence). Trimming removed 6 bases from V and 8 bases from J; junction bases left unmatched: 12. This CDR3 spans 15 amino acids. This CDR3 reads CASRFRDSGTHEQFF. CDR3 nucleotides: TGTGCCAGCAGATTCAGGGATAGCGGGACGCATGAGCAGTTCTTC.

The chain links TRBV19 to TRBJ2-7, with D possibly matching TRBD1 (5 bases). The CDR3 spans 14 residues. The germline CDR1 and CDR2 sequences are LNHDA and SQIVND (reference sequence). The V end lost 1 base, the J end lost 2 bases, and 9 bases lay between the germline ends. The CDR3: CASSIGGAPYEQYF. The CDR3 region has the DNA TGTGCCAGTAGTATAGGTGGGGCTCCCTACGAGCAGTACTTC.

The sample holds one count of this clone. The chain is built from TRBV19 and TRBJ2-1; D is perhaps TRBD1 or TRBD2 (7 bases each). This CDR3 region has 15 residues. V lost 7 bases, J lost 0 bases, and 13 bases lay in between. Germline V lookup: CDR1 LNHDA, CDR2 SQIVND (reference sequence). Here the CDR3 DNA reads TGTGCCAGTAATCAGCGGGACAGCTCCTACAATGAGCAGTTCTTC. This sequence encodes CASNQRDSSYNEQFF.

This chain uses TRBV27 with TRBJ1-3, with D uncertain. Germline CDR1 MNHEY, CDR2 SMNVEV (reference sequence). The CDR3 sequence is 13 residues long. V was trimmed by 5 bases and J by 2 bases, leaving 7 bases between them. This CDR3 reads CASSPGPGNTIYF. The CDR3 DNA sequence: TGTGCCAGCAGTCCGGGCCCTGGAAACACCATATATTTT.

A remark on this clone: The sample has other DNA sequences that encode this CDR3 too. The rearrangement links TRBV5-6 to TRBJ1-2; possibly TRBD1 for D (5 bases). V lost 5 bases and J lost 5, with 10 bases in between. The CDR3 length is 12 residues. CDR1 is SGHDT and CDR2 is YYEEEE in the germline V gene. The CDR3 bases are TGTGCCAGCAGTTCTCAGGGATATGGCTACACCTTC. Translated, it gives CASSSQGYGYTF.

The V gene is TRBV5-1, the J gene TRBJ1-1; TRBD1 matches at 7 bases. The germline V gene has CDR1 SGHRS and CDR2 YFSETQ. There are 13 residues in the CDR3. Trimming at V came to 2 bases and at J to 6 bases, leaving 4 bases not matched to a gene. CDR3 in DNA: TGCGCCAGCAGCTTCCAGGGGGGAGCTGAAGCTTTCTTT. As protein: CASSFQGGAEAFF.

The chain has TRBV29-1 and TRBJ1-4; no reliable D call. The CDR3 runs to 14 residues. Per the germline V gene, CDR1 is SQVTM and CDR2 is ANQGSEA. The V end was cut by 5 bases, the J end by 5 bases, with 15 bases between. The CDR3 DNA reads as TGCAGCGTTCTGGGCGGGAGAGTAAATGAAAAACTGTTTTTT. Amino acid sequence: CSVLGGRVNEKLFF.

The V call is TRBV7-8, the J call TRBJ2-7, with TRBD1 as a possible D gene (5 bases). The CDR3 loop spans 13 amino acids. V was cut by 4 bases and J by 4 bases, with 11 bases left in between. The germline V gene encodes CDR1 SGHVS and CDR2 FQNEAQ. CDR3 DNA sequence: TGTGCCAGCAGCTACCCAGGGTCGTACGAGCAGTACTTC. It specifies CASSYPGSYEQYF.

The chain links TRBV4-1 to TRBJ1-1; TRBD1 is a possible D gene (6 bases). The germline V gene encodes CDR1 MGHRA and CDR2 YSYEKL. Trimming pared 4 bases from V and 3 bases from J, leaving 15 bases between. The CDR3 sequence is 15 residues long. The CDR3 DNA reads TGCGCCAGCAGCCGCAACCAGGGGATCTACACTGAAGCTTTCTTT. It yields the protein CASSRNQGIYTEAFF.